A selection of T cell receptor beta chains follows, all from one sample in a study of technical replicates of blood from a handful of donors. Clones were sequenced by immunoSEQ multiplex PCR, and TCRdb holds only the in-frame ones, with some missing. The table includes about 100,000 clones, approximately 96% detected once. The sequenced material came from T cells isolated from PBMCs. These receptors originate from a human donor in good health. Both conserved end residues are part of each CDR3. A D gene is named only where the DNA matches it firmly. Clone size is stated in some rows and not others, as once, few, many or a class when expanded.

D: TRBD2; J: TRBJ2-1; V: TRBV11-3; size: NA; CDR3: CASSLAGTSAYNEQFF; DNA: TGTGCCAGCAGCTTAGCCGGGACTAGCGCATACAATGAGCAGTTCTTC
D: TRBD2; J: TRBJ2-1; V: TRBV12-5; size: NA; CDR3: CASGLNRRGLAVYNEQFF; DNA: TGTGCTAGTGGTTTGAACCGACGTGGACTAGCAGTTTACAATGAGCAGTTCTTC
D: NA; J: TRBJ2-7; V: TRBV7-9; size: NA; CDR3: CASSPWSREQYF; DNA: TGTGCCAGCAGCCCCTGGTCTCGGGAGCAGTACTTC
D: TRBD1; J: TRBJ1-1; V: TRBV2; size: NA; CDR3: CASTIQGAQSFYSGKAFF; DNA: TGTGCCAGCACTATACAGGGGGCGCAGAGCTTTTACTCAGGGAAAGCTTTCTTT
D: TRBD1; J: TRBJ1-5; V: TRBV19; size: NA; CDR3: CASATGGYNQPQHF; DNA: TGTGCCAGCGCGACAGGGGGGTACAATCAGCCCCAGCATTTT
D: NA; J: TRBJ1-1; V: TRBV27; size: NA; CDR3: CASSLSTAFGGPVNTEAFF; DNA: TGTGCCAGCAGTTTATCGACGGCATTCGGGGGGCCGGTGAACACTGAAGCTTTCTTT
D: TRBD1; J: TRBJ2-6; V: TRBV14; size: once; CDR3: CASSQVSGTGGNGANVLTF; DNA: TGTGCCAGCAGCCAAGTCTCCGGGACAGGGGGCAATGGGGCCAACGTCCTGACTTTC
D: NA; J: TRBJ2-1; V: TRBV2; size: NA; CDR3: CASRTDNEQFF; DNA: TGTGCCAGCAGGACAGACAATGAGCAGTTCTTC
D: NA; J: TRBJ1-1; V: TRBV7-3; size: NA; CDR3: CASSPMGGREGTEAFF; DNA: TGTGCCAGCAGCCCCATGGGGGGCAGGGAGGGCACTGAAGCTTTCTTT
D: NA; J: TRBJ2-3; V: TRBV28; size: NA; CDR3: CASSNTWPADTQYF; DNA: TGTGCCAGCAGCAATACGTGGCCCGCAGATACGCAGTATTTT
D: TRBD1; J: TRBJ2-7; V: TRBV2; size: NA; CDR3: CASKTTGTNSYEQYF; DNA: TGTGCCAGCAAGACGACAGGGACAAATTCCTACGAGCAGTACTTC
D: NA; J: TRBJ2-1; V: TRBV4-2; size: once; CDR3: CASSQDGGGEQFF; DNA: TGTGCCAGCAGCCAAGATGGGGGAGGTGAGCAGTTCTTC
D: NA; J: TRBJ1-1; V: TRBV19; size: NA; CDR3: CASKVQPIGNTEAFF; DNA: TGTGCCAGTAAAGTACAGCCCATTGGAAATACTGAAGCTTTCTTT
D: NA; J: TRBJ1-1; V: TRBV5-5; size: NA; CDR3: CASSLYVKGAGGTEAFF; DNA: TGTGCCAGCAGCTTGTACGTTAAAGGGGCGGGGGGCACTGAAGCTTTCTTT
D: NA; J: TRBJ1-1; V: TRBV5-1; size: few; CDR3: CASYKVGREGKNTEAFF; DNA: TGCGCCAGCTACAAGGTAGGCAGGGAGGGGAAAAACACTGAAGCTTTCTTT
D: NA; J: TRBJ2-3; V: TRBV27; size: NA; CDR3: CASSLIGGTDTQYF; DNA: TGTGCCAGCAGTTTAATCGGGGGCACAGATACGCAGTATTTT
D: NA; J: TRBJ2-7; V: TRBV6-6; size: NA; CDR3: CASSYSPPGEYF; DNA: TGTGCCAGCAGCTATAGCCCCCCGGGGGAGTACTTC
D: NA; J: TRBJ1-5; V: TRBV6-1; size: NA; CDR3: CASSAGGNQPQHF; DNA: TGTGCCAGCAGTGCCGGGGGCAATCAGCCCCAGCATTTT